Following are 15 T cell receptor beta chains from one sample sequenced in a study of chemoradiotherapy in HPV16-positive cancers. Some clones are missing from TCRdb's copy, which holds only in-frame ones; the method was immunoSEQ multiplex PCR. Of approximately 14,000 clones detected, roughly 88% appear once; the ten largest clones hold less than 3%. The sequences come from blood, collected from a patient who underwent chemoradiotherapy. Receptor source: a human donor with HPV-associated anogenital cancer.

V and J are TRBV4-1 and TRBJ2-1; D is perhaps TRBD1 (7 bases). The CDR3 is 13 residues long. The germline V and J ends were trimmed by 2 bases and 6 bases, with 8 bases remaining between them. From germline, CDR1 is MGHRA and CDR2 YSYEKL. CDR3 coding DNA: TGCGCCAGCAGCCAACAGGGGGGCAATGAGCAGTTCTTC. Encoded protein: CASSQQGGNEQFF.

This chain connects TRBV27 to TRBJ2-3, with D tentatively TRBD1 (7 bases). CDR1 and CDR2 (germline): MNHEY, SMNVEV (reference sequence). The V and J ends lost 3 bases and 1 base respectively, with 14 bases between them. This CDR3 has 16 residues. The CDR3, as DNA: TGTGCCAGCAGTTTGACAGGGAGGAGAGGCACAGATACGCAGTATTTT. Translating it yields CASSLTGRRGTDTQYF.

The chain links TRBV7-3 to TRBJ2-1; D unclear. V was clipped by 2 bases and J by 4 bases, with 9 bases between them. The CDR3 is 14 amino acids. The V gene's germline CDR1 is SGHTA and CDR2 FQGTGA. CDR3 DNA sequence: TGTGCCAGCAGCTTAGGATTGGGGTACAATGAGCAGTTCTTC. It specifies CASSLGLGYNEQFF.

This chain uses TRBV6-5 with TRBJ1-2; tentatively, D is TRBD1 (6 bases). The V gene lost 2 bases and the J gene lost 1 base, with 11 bases spanning the gap. CDR3 length: 15 amino acids. Germline CDR1 MNHEY, CDR2 SVGAGI. CDR3: CASSYVGRGNYGYTF. The CDR3 DNA follows: TGTGCCAGCAGTTACGTTGGCAGGGGTAACTATGGCTACACCTTC.

This clone has only a few counts. The chain recombines TRBV7-9 with TRBJ1-2; D is unresolved. The CDR3 sequence is 14 residues long. CDR1 SEHNR and CDR2 FQNEAQ come from the germline V gene (reference sequence). V lost 2 bases and J lost 1, with 8 bases in between. This CDR3 reads CASSLSWRNYGYTF. CDR3 DNA sequence: TGTGCCAGCAGCTTAAGTTGGCGTAACTATGGCTACACCTTC.

The chain employs TRBV15 and TRBJ1-5, with D maybe TRBD1 (6 bases). The CDR3 length is 15 residues. Germline V gene sequence: CDR1 LNHNV, CDR2 YYDKDF (reference sequence). V was pared by 4 bases and J by 8 bases, with 18 bases between. CDR3 bases: TGTGCCACCAGCACCAAGGACAGACTTGGGGAGCCCCAGCATTTT. The encoded protein is CATSTKDRLGEPQHF.

The chain joins TRBV11-3 to TRBJ2-1; D gene ambiguous. V was trimmed by 1 base and J by 10 bases, leaving 11 bases between them. Germline V gene data show CDR1 as SGHNT and CDR2 as YENEEA. The CDR3 contains 13 residues. The CDR3 nucleotides read TGTGCCAGCAGCTTAGGCCTAGTAATCGAGCAGTTCTTC. This gives the protein CASSLGLVIEQFF.

This clone was recorded only once. This chain joins TRBV19 and TRBJ2-5, with D unresolved. Germline CDR1 reads LNHDA; CDR2 reads SQIVND (reference sequence). The ends were cut back, 0 bases at V and 3 bases at J, with 5 bases in the middle. The CDR3 consists of 13 residues. The CDR3 DNA reads TGTGCCAGTAGTATAGAATCGAAAGAGACCCAGTACTTC. Amino acids: CASSIESKETQYF.

V usage is TRBV5-4 and J usage is TRBJ2-1; D might be TRBD2 (6 bases). This CDR3 has 16 residues. V dropped 2 bases and J dropped 0 bases, with 12 bases sitting between them. Looked up from germline, CDR1 is SGHNT and CDR2 is YYREEE (reference sequence). The CDR3 reads CASSFAGDFSYNEQFF. In DNA form, the CDR3 reads TGTGCCAGCAGCTTCGCCGGGGACTTCTCCTACAATGAGCAGTTCTTC. Complete variable domain (other parts from reference TRBV5-4 and TRBJ2-1): ETGVTQSPTHLIKTRGQQVTLRCSSQSGHNTVSWYQQALGQGPQFIFQYYREEENGRGNFPPRFSGLQFPNYSSELNVNALELDDSALYLCASSFAGDFSYNEQFFGPGTRLTVL.

The chain recombines TRBV11-1 with TRBJ2-5, with 8 bases matching TRBD2. The CDR3 has 16 residues. Germline assignment: CDR1 SGHAT and CDR2 FQDESV (reference sequence). V was pared by 1 base and J by 2 bases, with 6 bases of the junction left unmatched. CDR3 sequence (DNA): TGTGCCAGCAGCTTAGTGCCGGGGGGGGCGCAAGAGACCCAGTACTTC. Its protein is CASSLVPGGAQETQYF.

The CDR3, as DNA: TGTGCCTGGAGGCCTCAGGGTTGGGCTGAAGCTTTCTTT. This codes for CAWRPQGWAEAFF. The chain couples TRBV30 to TRBJ1-1, with D perhaps TRBD1 (5 bases). The germline CDR1 and CDR2 sequences are GTSNPN and SVGIG (reference sequence). The V end was cut by 3 bases, the J end by 6 bases, with 14 bases between. The CDR3 sequence is 13 residues long.

CDR3 sequence: CASSDGNEGNEQFF. The CDR3 nucleotides read TGTGCCAGCAGTGACGGAAACGAGGGGAATGAGCAGTTCTTC. This chain joins TRBV6-4 and TRBJ2-1, with D perhaps matching TRBD1 or TRBD2 (5 bases each). The germline V and J ends were trimmed by 2 bases and 7 bases, with 12 bases remaining between them. The CDR3 covers 14 residues. Per the germline V gene, CDR1 is MRHNA and CDR2 is SNTAGT.

This chain links TRBV7-2 with TRBJ2-7, with 8 positions matching TRBD2. The germline CDR1 and CDR2 sequences are SGHTA and FQGNSA. The CDR3 sequence is 15 residues long. Trimming at V came to 2 bases and at J to 5 bases, leaving 8 bases not matched to a gene. DNA for the CDR3: TGTGCCAGCAGCTTAAGCCGGGGGGGCCGAAACGAGCAGTACTTC. This translates into CASSLSRGGRNEQYF.

This clone was detected once. The chain is built from TRBV7-2 and TRBJ1-2, with a weak D call TRBD1 (5 bases). Germline CDR1 is SGHTA and CDR2 is FQGNSA. V was clipped by 5 bases and J by 8 bases, with 18 bases between them. This CDR3 has 14 amino acids. The DNA of the CDR3 is TGTGCCAGCAGCGCTACACGGGGCGCGGGAGGCTACACCTTC. Translated: CASSATRGAGGYTF.

In its sample, this clone was seen a few times. This chain links TRBV27 with TRBJ1-6, with 7 bases matching TRBD1. This CDR3 region has 15 residues. Trimming cost V 5 bases and J 14 bases; bases outside gene matches: 15. CDR1 is MNHEY, CDR2 SMNVEV, per germline (reference sequence). This CDR3 is CASSQGTAARLTLHF. CDR3 DNA sequence: TGTGCCAGCAGTCAAGGGACAGCCGCGCGTTTGACCCTCCACTTT.